This T cell receptor (beta chain) was recovered during a study of post-analysis software for immune sequencing data (dated by TCRdb to the mid-2010s). For context, the study as a whole: The recorded disease courses included relapsing-remitting, secondary progressive and progressive-relapsing multiple sclerosis, and some patients had no subtype annotation. The patient repertoires were set against 10 to 11 previously published healthy control repertoires from donors whose ages ranged from about 6 to 26 years. A subset of samples was prepared in parallel using single-end sample barcoding, then pooled and co-amplified after Illumina adapter ligation. General findings and caveats noted by the study authors: Compared with controls, multiple sclerosis patients had significantly lower normalized Chao1 diversity, a finding suggesting substantial peripheral T-cell clonal expansion. The control group was slightly older than the multiple sclerosis patient group. Roughly 5 TRBV segments, including TRBV5-6, TRBV5-1 and TRBV20-1, were significantly more frequent in patients than controls. Direct clustering with F measure revealed strong co-clustering of samples prepared in the same batch, which led to a batch-effect correction.

To demonstrate the VDJtools post-analysis software, the study profiled TCR beta repertoires from the peripheral blood of about 13 young patients with multiple sclerosis. Multiple sclerosis patients were children and adolescents aged about 6 to 15 years. Clipping removes 5 bases from V and 8 bases from J, with 8 as the unmatched junction base count. Including cysteine and phenylalanine, the CDR3 has 13 amino acids. Just the 39-base CDR3 DNA is kept, in frame starting at base 1. The CDR1 and CDR2 encoded by the germline V gene are SGHAT and FQNNGV. This clonotype has a count of ten or more. Its antigen is still unknown. There are no base qualities to consult, and no much larger clone falls within one base. The library was built by means of PCR. Sequencing took place on an Illumina HiSeq 2500. Unique molecular identifiers were incorporated into TCR beta cDNA libraries to reduce PCR and sequencing biases. Every 1 to 10 million input T cells yielded approximately 500,000 cDNA molecules, meaning each molecule approximated one T cell. The same protocol used for the earlier healthy control dataset was applied to prepare and sequence the patient libraries. Samples belonging to the same batch were prepared together, multiplexed and sequenced on a shared HiSeq lane. The authors' pipeline ran thus. Raw barcoded reads were processed with MIGEC, discarding single-read molecular identifier groups before consensus assembly and CDR3 extraction. Clonotype tables were post-analysed with VDJtools, and diversity was normalized by down-sampling all datasets to the smallest sample size. Repertoire overlap clustering matched CDR3 amino acid but not nucleotide sequences to correct batch-related cross-sample contamination. In TCRdb, the public reads were trimmed at Q25 with fastp and aligned with MiXCR, with productive beta chains retained. Under each unique CDR3 protein, matching rows form one entry showing the most common genes and DNA. In this record, the V and J calls reflect TCRdb's handling and not the investigators' own analysis. Present in this sample are 250,000 to 300,000 distinct CDR3 sequences, 35% to 45% of which were seen just once. The ten largest clones add up to under 5% of the sample.

This chain is built from TRBV11-2 and TRBJ1-2; TRBD1 agrees with 7 junctional bases. The source of this sequence is a girl aged 5-17 years with multiple sclerosis. The sample was blood. The DNA reads TGTGCCAGCAGCCCCGGACAGGTTTACGGCTACACCTTC. Its protein reads: CASSPGQVYGYTF.